The 15 T cell receptor beta chains below were found in one sample sequenced in a study of identical twins. TCRdb called the 5' RACE reads again in MiXCR, with one record for every CDR3 protein. The sample consists of fewer than 800,000 distinct CDR3 sequences, just over 7% of them appearing once. These data were also filed under a second study, of yellow fever vaccine responses in identical twins.

Source material: PBMCs. All receptors come from a woman aged 18-35 years in good health.

In this sample, this clonotype turned up a few times. The genes are TRBV29-1 and TRBJ1-1; D remains ambiguous. The CDR3 extends over 13 amino acids. Looked up from germline, CDR1 is SQVTM and CDR2 is ANQGSEA. V was shortened by 1 base and J by 1 base, with 7 bases between the two germline ends. CDR3 sequence reads: CSVEVTRNTEAFF. CDR3 nucleotides: TGCAGCGTTGAAGTGACACGGAACACTGAAGCTTTCTTT.

About this clonotype: A much more abundant neighbour one base away suggests this may be a read error. The genes are TRBV5-1 and TRBJ2-1; D perhaps matches TRBD1 (6 bases). The germline V and J ends were trimmed by 7 bases and 1 base, with 15 bases remaining between them. CDR1 and CDR2 from the germline V gene are SGHRS and YFSETQ. The CDR3 is 15 residues long. The CDR3 coding sequence is TGCGCCAGCTGCTCACCCGGGACATCCTACAATGAGCAGTTCTTC. This codes for CASCSPGTSYNEQFF.

V gene TRBV20-1 combines with J gene TRBJ2-4, with 8 bases identical to TRBD1. Germline V CDR1 and CDR2: DFQATT, SNEGSKA (reference sequence). Trimming removed 3 bases from V and 0 bases from J; junction bases left unmatched: 7. The CDR3 loop spans 16 amino acids. CDR3 coding DNA: TGCAGTGCTAGCCCGGGACAGGAGCTAGCCAAAAACATTCAGTACTTC. As protein: CSASPGQELAKNIQYF.

This clonotype was counted between two and nine times. V gene TRBV29-1 combines with J gene TRBJ2-7, with TRBD1 matching over 9 bases. The CDR3 sequence is 14 residues long. From germline, CDR1 is SQVTM and CDR2 ANQGSEA. Germline trimming cut 5 bases from V and 3 bases from J; bases unmatched to any gene: 8. CDR3 in DNA: TGCAGCGTTCAGACAGGGGGGTTGTACTACGAGCAGTACTTC. Its protein is CSVQTGGLYYEQYF.

This clonotype turned up a few times. The chain recombines TRBV6-1 with TRBJ1-2; D gene ambiguous. The V gene lost 8 bases and the J gene lost 7 bases, with 20 bases spanning the gap. This CDR3 comprises 14 residues. The germline V gene has CDR1 MNHNS and CDR2 SASEGT. CDR3 protein: CASRPGSTFPGYTF. The DNA for the CDR3 is TGTGCCAGCCGACCTGGATCGACATTCCCTGGCTACACCTTC.

The chain joins TRBV28 to TRBJ2-1; TRBD1 matches at 7 bases. The germline CDR1 and CDR2 sequences are MDHEN and SYDVKM. The CDR3 length is 13 residues. With 3 bases clipped from V and 6 bases from J, the junction kept 2 bases outside the gene matches. Here the CDR3 reads CASSFRGFNEQFF. CDR3 bases: TGTGCCAGCAGTTTCAGGGGGTTCAATGAGCAGTTCTTC. Variable domain in full (rest from reference TRBV28 and TRBJ2-1): DVKVTQSSRYLVKRTGEKVFLECVQDMDHENMFWYRQDPGLGLRLIYFSYDVKMKEKGDIPEGYSVSREKKERFSLILESASTNQTSMYLCASSFRGFNEQFFGPGTRLTVL.

This clonotype has more than one count but fewer than ten. The chain uses TRBV20-1 and TRBJ2-3; no clear D gene. V was pared by 3 bases and J by 4 bases, with 11 bases between. Germline lookup yields CDR1 DFQATT and CDR2 SNEGSKA (reference sequence). There are 13 residues in the CDR3. Here the CDR3 reads CSARIFFPDTQYF. The CDR3 DNA follows: TGCAGTGCTAGGATCTTTTTCCCAGATACGCAGTATTTT.

This clonotype was seen a few times. CDR3 nucleotide sequence: TGTGCCAGCATCGGTGTGGGGCAGGGGAAGTTCATGAACACTGAAGCTTTCTTT. Translating gives CASIGVGQGKFMNTEAFF. The chain carries TRBV5-5 and TRBJ1-1; possible D gene TRBD1, 6 bases. From germline, CDR1 is SGHKS and CDR2 YYEKEE (reference sequence). Trimming took 6 bases from V and 0 from J, leaving 24 bases between them. The CDR3 runs to 18 residues.

This clonotype has only a few counts. The chain carries TRBV3-1 and TRBJ2-1, with D hard to call. The germline V and J ends were trimmed by 1 base and 6 bases, with 7 bases remaining between them. The germline gives CDR1 LGHDT, CDR2 YNNKEL (reference sequence). The CDR3 runs 13 residues. CDR3 in amino acids: CASSQVFGNEQFF. CDR3 DNA: TGTGCCAGCAGCCAAGTCTTCGGCAATGAGCAGTTCTTC.

This rearrangement joins TRBV20-1 to TRBJ2-7; 12 positions match TRBD2. CDR3 length: 14 residues. Germline V lookup: CDR1 DFQATT, CDR2 SNEGSKA (reference sequence). V shed 2 bases, J shed 4 bases, and the junction held 3 bases outside the gene matches. CDR3 in DNA: TGCAGTGCTAGAACTAGCGGGAGGATGTACGAGCAGTACTTC. Translating gives CSARTSGRMYEQYF.

V and J are TRBV6-5 and TRBJ1-1, with a tentative D call TRBD1 (6 bases). CDR1 is MNHEY and CDR2 is SVGAGI in the germline V gene. The length of the CDR3 is 14 residues. Trimming removed 4 bases from V and 3 bases from J, with 12 bases in between. The CDR3 sequence: CASSFQGSYTEAFF. Here the CDR3 DNA reads TGTGCCAGCAGTTTTCAGGGGAGTTACACTGAAGCTTTCTTT.

This clonotype occurred once. CDR3 sequence (DNA): TGTGCCAGCAGTCTTGGGGAGGGCAGCTCCTACGAGCAGTACTTC. Translated: CASSLGEGSSYEQYF. This sequence joins TRBV27 and TRBJ2-7; 7 bases are a match to TRBD2. The CDR3 has 15 residues. The J segment lost 0 bases and the V segment lost 5 bases, leaving 7 bases of the junction unmatched. Germline CDR1 MNHEY, CDR2 SMNVEV (reference sequence).

This clonotype was recorded a few times. V gene TRBV20-1 combines with J gene TRBJ2-2; D remains unclear. The CDR3 spans 15 residues. Trimming stripped 1 base from V and 0 bases from J, with 9 bases between. CDR1 and CDR2 (germline): DFQATT, SNEGSKA (reference sequence). Here the CDR3 DNA reads TGCAGTGCTAGAGTCGGCAGCGCGAACACCGGGGAGCTGTTTTTT. The encoded protein is CSARVGSANTGELFF.

The V call is TRBV29-1, the J call TRBJ2-1; D is possibly TRBD2 (5 bases). The germline V gene encodes CDR1 SQVTM and CDR2 ANQGSEA. CDR3 length: 16 residues. Between the trimmed V and J ends, which lost 3 bases and 1 base, there was a span of 16 bases. In DNA form, the CDR3 reads TGCAGCGTTGACAGCCGGGATGGAATTTCCTACAATGAGCAGTTCTTC. Translated, it gives CSVDSRDGISYNEQFF.

In this sample, this clonotype turned up a few times. This chain uses TRBV4-1 with TRBJ2-5; TRBD2 is a possible D gene (6 bases). The germline V gene encodes CDR1 MGHRA and CDR2 YSYEKL. The length of the CDR3 is 13 residues. V lost 8 bases to trimming and J lost 5 bases, with 15 bases between them. The CDR3 coding sequence is TGCGCCAGCGGTGAGGGCGCGGGGGAGACCCAGTACTTC. This encodes CASGEGAGETQYF.